The clone carrying this TCR beta chain has just a few counts. The data are from a study of T cells in Graves' hyperthyroidism and ophthalmopathy. An absence of ophthalmopathy progression within 18 months meant stable Graves' hyperthyroidism. The hyperthyroidism was newly diagnosed and had lasted under 2 months; the patients were aged 18 to 65. Diagnostic assessment was based on clinical symptoms, serum thyroxine and TRAb, thyroid ultrasound and orbital computed tomography. The germline V gene has CDR1 KGHSH and CDR2 LQKENI. V dropped 8 bases and J dropped 4 bases, with 16 bases sitting between them. This CDR3 is built from 14 residues. RNA transcripts served as the template for amplifying TCR beta CDR3 regions. A set of HTBI primers served as the primers for a first-round RT-PCR of the TCR CDR3. Each CDR3 protein is one row after TCRdb ran MiXCR on the multiplex PCR reads. The top ten hold 10% of the sample, which has roughly 700,000 distinct CDR3 sequences, less than 15% seen once.

The origin of this receptor is a woman in her late teens or twenties with Graves' hyperthyroidism. The rearrangement links TRBV18 to TRBJ2-3; the D gene could be TRBD1 or TRBD2 (5 bases each). Sequencing was done on a sample of blood. The CDR3 coding sequence is TGTGCCAGCAGTTTGCCGGGGACGGCAGATACGCAGTATTTT. This sequence encodes CASSLPGTADTQYF.